One and the same sample provided the 25 T cell receptor beta chains below, sequenced in a study of early T cells in non-severe SARS-CoV-2 infection. TCRdb re-called the 5' RACE reads through MiXCR, storing one row per CDR3 protein. The top ten clones hold approximately 3% of a sample with around 70,000 distinct CDR3 sequences, approximately 8.3% of them seen once. Specimen: whole blood. These receptors all come from an adult who was a healthcare worker with PCR-confirmed SARS-CoV-2 infection or an uninfected control (not recorded which).

This clonotype was detected a few times. The chain carries TRBV7-8 and TRBJ2-7; 7 positions agree with TRBD1. CDR1 is SGHVS, CDR2 FQNEAQ, per germline. The CDR3 length is 14 residues. Trimming removed 5 bases from V and 6 bases from J; junction bases left unmatched: 10. CDR3 protein: CASSPRTGRGEQYF. The CDR3 coding sequence is TGTGCCAGCAGCCCCAGGACAGGTCGAGGCGAGCAGTACTTC.

This clonotype occurred many times. DNA for the CDR3: TGTGCCAGCCACCGGGGCGGCAGGACAGATACGCAGTATTTT. This gives the protein CASHRGGRTDTQYF. The J gene is TRBJ2-3, the V gene TRBV12-3 or TRBV12-4, with D perhaps matching TRBD1 or TRBD2 (5 bases each). The CDR3 is 14 amino acids. Trimming took off 8 bases at V and 3 bases at J, with 15 bases between the two ends.

The genes are TRBV24-1 and TRBJ2-2; D possibly corresponds to TRBD2 (6 bases). V was clipped by 0 bases and J by 2 bases, with 9 bases between them. Per germline, CDR1 KGHDR and CDR2 SFDVKD. The CDR3 extends over 16 amino acids. For the CDR3, the DNA is TGTGCCACCAGTGATTTGACGGGAGTTAACACCGGGGAGCTGTTTTTT. Translating gives CATSDLTGVNTGELFF.

CDR3 coding DNA: TGTGCCAGCAGCACACACCGGCTAGCGGGACCTAGCACAGATACGCAGTATTTT. Protein product: CASSTHRLAGPSTDTQYF. The genes are TRBV7-9 and TRBJ2-3, with 9 bases identical to TRBD2. The CDR3 covers 18 residues. Trimming took 5 bases from V and 0 from J; bases not matched to a gene: 12. Germline loops: CDR1 SEHNR, CDR2 FQNEAQ (reference sequence).

A word on this clonotype: Compared with germline, one end of the junction differs, possibly owing to a read error. The genes are TRBV4-3 and TRBJ2-3; 11 nucleotides line up with TRBD1. Germline CDR1 and CDR2: LGHNA and YSLEER. The length of the CDR3 is 15 residues. CDR3 sequence (DNA): TGCGCCAGCAGCCAACGGACAGGGGGCTCAGATACGCAGTATTTC. Its protein is CASSQRTGGSDTQYF.

This clonotype was seen a handful of times. The V and J genes are TRBV18 and TRBJ1-1, with D maybe TRBD1 (5 bases). The CDR3 covers 13 residues. The germline V gene encodes CDR1 KGHSH and CDR2 LQKENI. V dropped 3 bases and J dropped 3 bases, with 8 bases sitting between them. Written as DNA, the CDR3 is TGTGCCAGCTCACCCGACAGATACACTGAAGCTTTCTTT. Translating it yields CASSPDRYTEAFF. The full variable domain, its missing parts supplied by reference TRBV18 and TRBJ1-1, is NAGVMQNPRHLVRRRGQEARLRCSPMKGHSHVYWYRQLPEEGLKFMVYLQKENIIDESGMPKERFSAEFPKEGPSILRIQQVVRGDSAAYFCASSPDRYTEAFFGQGTRLTVV.

V is TRBV29-1 and J is TRBJ1-5; D is ambiguous. Between the trimmed V and J ends, which lost 6 bases and 4 bases, there was a span of 16 bases. Germline V gene sequence: CDR1 SQVTM, CDR2 ANQGSEA. There are 14 residues in the CDR3. CDR3 nucleotide sequence: TGCAGCGTCAGACGGCTCCTGGGGAATCAGCCCCAGCATTTT. Translation gives CSVRRLLGNQPQHF.

This clonotype was seen only a few times. V is TRBV11-2 and J is TRBJ2-1, with 8 bases that match TRBD2. CDR1 and CDR2 (germline): SGHAT, FQNNGV. This CDR3 spans 16 amino acids. The V segment lost 3 bases and the J segment 3 bases; nucleotides outside the gene matches: 7. CDR3: CASSFRGSGNYNEQFF. The CDR3 nucleotides are TGTGCCAGCAGCTTCCGAGGTAGCGGGAACTACAATGAGCAGTTCTTC.

This clonotype turned up a few times. The chain couples TRBV7-9 to TRBJ2-3, with D hard to call. V dropped 2 bases and J dropped 1 base, with 10 bases sitting between them. Germline lookup yields CDR1 SEHNR and CDR2 FQNEAQ (reference sequence). CDR3 length: 15 residues. Here the CDR3 DNA reads TGTGCCAGCAGCTTAATGGTTGGTCGCACAGATACGCAGTATTTT. Translating it yields CASSLMVGRTDTQYF.

This clonotype appeared a single time. The V call is TRBV6-2 or TRBV6-3, the J call TRBJ1-1; the match to TRBD1 covers 9 bases. The CDR3 length is 16 residues. Losses at the gene ends were 2 bases for V and 5 bases for J; bases not matched to a gene: 9. Germline V gives CDR1 MNHEY, CDR2 SVGEGT. The CDR3 nucleotides read TGTGCCAGCAGTTACCGGAGGACGACAGGGGGGACTGAAGCTTTCTTT. Its protein is CASSYRRTTGGTEAFF.

The V call is TRBV27, the J call TRBJ2-3; TRBD2 might be the D (6 bases). V shed 0 bases and J shed 4 bases, with 14 bases lying between them. The CDR3 covers 16 residues. The germline CDR1 and CDR2 sequences are MNHEY and SMNVEV (reference sequence). CDR3 in DNA: TGTGCCAGCAGTTTATCGGTCGGGAGTGGGGCAGATACGCAGTATTTT. Encoded protein: CASSLSVGSGADTQYF.

There are a few counts of this clonotype. The chain recombines TRBV7-9 with TRBJ2-5; TRBD1 might be the D (5 bases). From germline, CDR1 is SEHNR and CDR2 FQNEAQ (reference sequence). This CDR3 spans 13 amino acids. V lost 5 bases and J lost 4, with 11 bases in between. The CDR3 here is CASSGALGETQYF. As DNA, the CDR3 is TGTGCCAGCAGCGGGGCCCTCGGAGAGACCCAGTACTTC.

A few counts support this clonotype. The chain has TRBV14 and TRBJ2-2; possible D gene TRBD2, 5 bases. This CDR3 has 14 amino acids. Germline V CDR1 and CDR2: SGHDN, FVKESK. Trimming cost V 6 bases and J 7 bases, with 15 bases left between them. The CDR3 DNA reads TGTGCCAGCAGGGTCCTAGCAACGGACGGGGAGCTGTTTTTT. Protein: CASRVLATDGELFF. The variable domain in full, completed from reference TRBV14 and TRBJ2-2, reads EAGVTQFPSHSVIEKGQTVTLRCDPISGHDNLYWYRRVMGKEIKFLLHFVKESKQDESGMPNNRFLAERTGGTYSTLKVQPAELEDSGVYFCASRVLATDGELFFGEGSRLTVL.

This clonotype was detected many times. The chain recombines TRBV29-1 with TRBJ2-7, with 9 bases identical to TRBD2. The CDR3 runs 14 residues. Germline V gene lookup returns CDR1 SQVTM and CDR2 ANQGSEA. V lost 4 bases to trimming and J lost 4 bases; unmatched junction nucleotides: 8. The CDR3 sequence is CSVGALAGEYEQYF. The CDR3 DNA follows: TGCAGCGTTGGCGCCTTAGCGGGAGAGTACGAGCAGTACTTC.

This clonotype was seen repeatedly, ten times or more. The chain joins TRBV28 to TRBJ1-2; maybe TRBD1 (6 bases). V lost 3 bases, J lost 4 bases, and 18 bases lay in between. The germline CDR1 and CDR2 sequences are MDHEN and SYDVKM. This CDR3 contains 16 residues. The CDR3 reads CASSLGQDRPFYGYTF. The CDR3 DNA reads as TGTGCCAGCAGTTTGGGCCAGGACAGACCATTCTATGGCTACACCTTC.

This clonotype was detected ten times or more. The chain joins TRBV27 to TRBJ2-3, with TRBD2 matching over 12 bases. Germline lookup yields CDR1 MNHEY and CDR2 SMNVEV (reference sequence). V lost 2 bases, J lost 11 bases, and 11 bases stayed unmatched. There are 16 residues in the CDR3. CDR3 region: CASSLQGTSGPGKQYF. CDR3 bases: TGTGCCAGCAGTTTACAAGGGACTAGCGGGCCAGGGAAGCAGTATTTT.

This clonotype was counted between two and nine times. The DNA for the CDR3 is TGTGCCAGCAGCCGGGACAGGGGTCAGCCCCAGCATTTT. Its protein product is CASSRDRGQPQHF. The chain links TRBV6-6 to TRBJ1-5; the match to TRBD1 covers 10 bases. Germline CDR1 reads MNHNY; CDR2 reads SVGAGI (reference sequence). V shed 6 bases, J shed 6 bases, and the junction held 2 bases outside the gene matches. The CDR3 covers 13 residues.

This clonotype was seen more than once but under ten times. V and J are TRBV12-3 or TRBV12-4 and TRBJ2-2; D is unresolved. Trimming stripped 6 bases from V and 1 base from J, with 3 bases between. The CDR3 spans 12 residues. This chain's CDR3 is CASRLNTGELFF. The CDR3 nucleotides are TGTGCCAGCAGATTGAACACCGGGGAGCTGTTTTTT.

V gene TRBV11-2 combines with J gene TRBJ2-7; 8 nucleotides agree with TRBD2. CDR1 and CDR2 from the germline V gene are SGHAT and FQNNGV. Trimming at V came to 5 bases and at J to 2 bases, leaving 17 bases not matched to a gene. CDR3 size: 18 residues. Here the CDR3 DNA reads TGTGCCAGCAGCCCAATTAGGCGGCGGCGGGGGGCGACCTACGAGCAGTACTTC. It yields the protein CASSPIRRRRGATYEQYF.

This clonotype was observed a few times. As DNA, the CDR3 is TGTGCCAGCAGTTACAGCGTGTTCGGACAAATCTCTGGGGCCAACGTCCTGACTTTC. Translated, it gives CASSYSVFGQISGANVLTF. V gene TRBV6-2 or TRBV6-3 combines with J gene TRBJ2-6, with D maybe TRBD1 (5 bases). The CDR3 has 19 residues. Trimming left V 2 bases short and J 0 bases short, with 17 bases between. Germline CDR1 is MNHEY and CDR2 is SVGEGT.

J is TRBJ2-7 and V is TRBV19, with D perhaps matching TRBD2 (7 bases). The CDR3 sequence is 12 residues long. With 11 bases removed from V and 3 bases from J, the gap between germline ends came to 14 bases. The germline V gene encodes CDR1 LNHDA and CDR2 SQIVND (reference sequence). The CDR3 region has the DNA TGTGCCTCACGAGGGGGGGGCTACGAGCAGTACTTC. Translation gives CASRGGGYEQYF.

At least ten counts were recorded for this clonotype. The CDR3: CASSMTGVAGELFF. As DNA, the CDR3 is TGTGCCAGCAGCATGACAGGGGTGGCCGGGGAGCTGTTTTTT. The chain is built from TRBV5-5 and TRBJ2-2; 8 bases are shared with TRBD1. The CDR3 is 14 amino acids. Per germline, CDR1 SGHKS and CDR2 YYEKEE (reference sequence). V shed 4 bases and J 6 bases; nucleotides not matched to a gene: 5.

This clonotype occurred a few times. This chain connects TRBV12-3 or TRBV12-4 to TRBJ1-2, with D unresolved. V dropped 5 bases and J dropped 1 base, with 14 bases sitting between them. The CDR3 totals 15 residues. CDR3 in amino acids: CASSPYPTRNYGYTF. CDR3 in DNA: TGTGCCAGCAGTCCCTACCCGACTCGTAACTATGGCTACACCTTC.

This clonotype was counted a few times. V and J are TRBV19 and TRBJ1-4, with D maybe TRBD1 (6 bases). Deletions cut 3 bases from V and 8 bases from J, with 13 bases between. The CDR3 length is 14 residues. Looked up from germline, CDR1 is LNHDA and CDR2 is SQIVND (reference sequence). The CDR3 loop is CASSIMGAGEKLFF. The CDR3 nucleotides read TGTGCCAGTAGTATTATGGGGGCAGGGGAAAAACTGTTTTTT.

The chain recombines TRBV5-1 with TRBJ2-1; either TRBD1 or TRBD2 may supply D (6 bases each). This CDR3 comprises 14 residues. V lost 0 bases and J 5 bases, leaving 9 bases between the germline ends. From germline, CDR1 is SGHRS and CDR2 YFSETQ. CDR3 coding DNA: TGCGCCAGCAGCTTGGCGGGGGCACACAATGAGCAGTTCTTC. Amino acid sequence: CASSLAGAHNEQFF.